The 30 T cell receptor beta chains listed next were all sequenced from one sample in a study of blood T cell repertoires in COVID-19. Produced via immunoSEQ multiplex PCR; TCRdb's table is partial and in-frame only. The repertoire includes 90,000 to 100,000 clones, roughly 80% of them detected once, and 6.3% sits in the top ten. Sequencing was carried out using peripheral blood. The receptors stem from a man aged 55 to 69 with acute or convalescent COVID-19.

The rearrangement joins TRBV21-1 to TRBJ1-3; the tabulated D call, TRBD1, remains unverified against the DNA. TRBV21-1 is a listed pseudogene. There are 17 residues in the CDR3. Here the CDR3 DNA reads TGTGCCAGCAGCGCCCATTGGAAGGGGCCCTCTGGAAACACCATATATTTT. It specifies CASSAHWKGPSGNTIYF.

The chain recombines TRBV5-4 with TRBJ1-3; 7 nucleotides align to TRBD1. Trimming cost V 3 bases and J 6 bases; bases outside gene matches: 15. The CDR3 extends over 17 amino acids. Germline values: CDR1 SGHNT, CDR2 YYREEE (reference sequence). This CDR3 reads CASSWRVGVGGENTIYF. The DNA of the CDR3 is TGTGCCAGCAGCTGGAGGGTAGGGGTAGGGGGCGAAAACACCATATATTTT.

This clone showed up many times. CDR3 amino acids: CASSPRGGTDHRDTQYF. In DNA form, the CDR3 reads TGTGCCAGCAGCCCTCGAGGGGGGACAGACCACAGAGATACGCAGTATTTT. The rearrangement links TRBV7-9 to TRBJ2-3; possibly TRBD1 for D (7 bases). CDR3 length equals 17 residues. V was shortened by 5 bases and J by 5 bases, with 23 bases between the two germline ends. Germline CDR1 and CDR2: SEHNR and FQNEAQ (reference sequence). Using reference TRBV7-9 and TRBJ2-3 for the parts outside the CDR3, the full variable domain is DTGVSQNPRHKITKRGQNVTFRCDPISEHNRLYWYRQTLGQGPEFLTYFQNEAQLEKSRLLSDRFSAERPKGSFSTLEIQRTEQGDSAMYLCASSPRGGTDHRDTQYFGPGTRLTVL.

The V and J genes are TRBV5-4 and TRBJ2-1, with TRBD1 matching 8 bases. The CDR3 spans 16 residues. The germline CDR1 and CDR2 sequences are SGHNT and YYREEE (reference sequence). V trimming: 0 bases; J trimming: 9 bases; junction bases outside the gene matches: 11. In nucleotides, the CDR3 is TGTGCCAGCAGCTTGGCCGGACAGGGTATAGGTATTGAGCAGTTCTTC. Its protein is CASSLAGQGIGIEQFF.

The chain couples TRBV7-3 to TRBJ2-1, with D maybe TRBD2 (5 bases). V lost 2 bases to trimming and J lost 5 bases, with 13 bases between them. The CDR3 runs to 15 residues. Germline V gene data show CDR1 as SGHTA and CDR2 as FQGTGA. CDR3 protein: CASSLVGLSNNEQFF. Here the CDR3 DNA reads TGTGCCAGCAGCTTAGTAGGACTCTCAAACAATGAGCAGTTCTTC.

V and J are TRBV5-1 and TRBJ2-1; TRBD2 matches 8 bases. The CDR3 runs 15 residues. Germline lookup yields CDR1 SGHRS and CDR2 YFSETQ. Trimming at V came to 2 bases and at J to 8 bases, leaving 9 bases not matched to a gene. CDR3: CASSLRAGGVDEQFF. The CDR3 DNA sequence: TGCGCCAGCAGCTTAAGGGCGGGGGGAGTCGATGAGCAGTTCTTC.

The J gene is TRBJ2-5, the V gene TRBV3-1 (or the pseudogene TRBV3-2), with 8 nucleotides matching TRBD2. Germline V lookup: CDR1 LGHDT, CDR2 YNNKEL (reference sequence). Losses at the gene ends were 4 bases for V and 5 bases for J; bases not matched to a gene: 6. The CDR3 extends over 14 amino acids. The CDR3 DNA sequence: TGTGCCAGCAGCCTCGGGACTAGACAGGAGACCCAGTACTTC. It encodes CASSLGTRQETQYF.

This rearrangement joins TRBV9 to TRBJ2-7; 7 nucleotides match TRBD2. The CDR3 has 14 residues. CDR1 and CDR2 (germline): SGDLS, YYNGEE. V dropped 4 bases and J dropped 2; count of bases not matched to a gene: 6. CDR3 region: CASSPGGDTYEQYF. CDR3 in DNA: TGTGCCAGCAGCCCGGGGGGAGACACCTACGAGCAGTACTTC. The full variable domain, its missing parts supplied by reference TRBV9 and TRBJ2-7, is DSGVTQTPKHLITATGQRVTLRCSPRSGDLSVYWYQQSLDQGLQFLIQYYNGEERAKGNILERFSAQQFPDLHSELNLSSLELGDSALYFCASSPGGDTYEQYFGPGTRLTVT.

The chain uses TRBV7-2 and TRBJ1-1, with 7 bases that match TRBD1. CDR3 length equals 16 residues. V was pared by 2 bases and J by 4 bases, with 10 bases of the junction left unmatched. Looked up from germline, CDR1 is SGHTA and CDR2 is FQGNSA. Here the CDR3 reads CASSLRGRGSATEAFF. In DNA, the CDR3 is TGTGCCAGCAGCTTACGCGGCAGGGGGTCGGCCACTGAAGCTTTCTTT.

The chain combines TRBV30 with TRBJ2-5, with a possible D match to TRBD1 (6 bases). In germline, CDR1 is GTSNPN, CDR2 SVGIG (reference sequence). V was pared by 2 bases and J by 6 bases, with 19 bases between. This CDR3 region has 15 residues. The CDR3 reads CAWSPGPGAGKTQYF. DNA of the CDR3: TGTGCCTGGAGTCCGGGCCCAGGGGCTGGAAAGACCCAGTACTTC. The whole variable domain, filled in from reference TRBV30 and TRBJ2-5, reads SQTIHQWPATLVQPVGSPLSLECTVEGTSNPNLYWYRQAAGRGLQLLFYSVGIGQISSEVPQNLSASRPQDRQFILSSKKLLLSDSGFYLCAWSPGPGAGKTQYFGPGTRLLVL.

The gene calls are TRBV4-3 and TRBJ2-7; tentative D call: TRBD1 (6 bases). V was shortened by 0 bases and J by 4 bases, with 16 bases between the two germline ends. CDR1 is LGHNA and CDR2 is YSLEER in the germline V gene. CDR3 length: 16 residues. CDR3 loop: CASSQDHGWGLYEQYF. The CDR3 nucleotides are TGCGCCAGCAGCCAAGACCATGGGTGGGGGCTATACGAGCAGTACTTC.

This clone is a singleton in its sample. This chain connects TRBV3-1 (or the pseudogene TRBV3-2) to TRBJ2-1; D might be TRBD1 (7 bases). The V and J ends lost 3 bases and 6 bases respectively, with 15 bases between them. Germline values: CDR1 LGHDT, CDR2 YNNKEL (reference sequence). The CDR3 covers 15 residues. CDR3 DNA: TGTGCCAGCAGCCACCGCGCAGGGGGGCTCAATGAGCAGTTCTTC. This gives the protein CASSHRAGGLNEQFF.

This chain links TRBV19 with TRBJ1-2; 11 nucleotides agree with TRBD1. The length of the CDR3 is 14 residues. Per the germline V gene, CDR1 is LNHDA and CDR2 is SQIVND (reference sequence). With 4 bases clipped from V and 4 bases from J, the junction kept 2 bases outside the gene matches. The CDR3 here is CASSTGTGGYGYTF. CDR3 DNA sequence: TGTGCCAGTAGTACCGGGACAGGGGGCTATGGCTACACCTTC.

The chain joins TRBV19 to TRBJ1-1; D possibly corresponds to TRBD1 (5 bases). The germline V gene encodes CDR1 LNHDA and CDR2 SQIVND (reference sequence). The germline V and J ends were trimmed by 6 bases and 5 bases, with 16 bases remaining between them. The CDR3 loop spans 14 amino acids. This CDR3 is CASSQGGLRTEAFF. Here the CDR3 DNA reads TGTGCCAGTAGCCAGGGAGGTTTGAGAACTGAAGCTTTCTTT.

This clone was observed a single time. J is TRBJ1-5 and V is TRBV5-1, with a weak D call TRBD1 (6 bases). This CDR3 spans 15 amino acids. CDR1 SGHRS and CDR2 YFSETQ come from the germline V gene. V was trimmed by 1 base and J by 7 bases, leaving 15 bases between them. This CDR3 reads CASSLTGGAEQPQHF. The CDR3 nucleotides read TGCGCCAGCAGCTTGACGGGGGGGGCGGAACAGCCCCAGCATTTT.

The chain combines TRBV19 with TRBJ1-1; D not resolved. From germline, CDR1 is LNHDA and CDR2 SQIVND (reference sequence). V lost 8 bases and J lost 1, with 8 bases in between. The CDR3 sequence is 12 residues long. The CDR3 DNA follows: TGTGCCAGTTCAGTACAGAACACTGAAGCTTTCTTT. Translated: CASSVQNTEAFF. Based on the CDR3 plus reference TRBV19 and TRBJ1-1, the full variable domain is DGGITQSPKYLFRKEGQNVTLSCEQNLNHDAMYWYRQDPGQGLRLIYYSQIVNDFQKGDIAEGYSVSREKKESFPLTVTSAQKNPTAFYLCASSVQNTEAFFGQGTRLTVV.

This clone was seen a single time. This chain uses TRBV19 with TRBJ2-1; TRBD1 aligns across 9 bases. The CDR3 consists of 15 residues. The trim removed 4 bases at V and 9 bases at J, leaving 10 bases unmatched. CDR1 is LNHDA and CDR2 is SQIVND in the germline V gene (reference sequence). The CDR3 reads CASSRAGTGLGEQFF. CDR3 bases: TGTGCCAGTAGTAGAGCCGGGACAGGGTTGGGTGAGCAGTTCTTC.

The chain employs TRBV6-2 or TRBV6-3 and TRBJ2-5, with D unresolved. The germline gives CDR1 MNHEY, CDR2 SVGEGT. The CDR3 is 16 amino acids. Trimming shortened V by 6 bases and J by 5 bases, and 22 bases separated the two germline ends. The CDR3 DNA reads as TGTGCCAGCAGATACCTTATGGAGACGGTGGAGGAGACCCAGTACTTC. Translation: CASRYLMETVEETQYF.

This chain uses TRBV27 with TRBJ1-1, with 7 bases that match TRBD1. J gave up 4 bases and V 5 bases, and 7 bases lay outside the gene matches. The germline gives CDR1 MNHEY, CDR2 SMNVEV (reference sequence). This CDR3 has 14 amino acids. The CDR3 nucleotides are TGTGCCAGCAGTATCAACAGGGGCACCACTGAAGCTTTCTTT. Translated: CASSINRGTTEAFF.

The chain is built from TRBV5-1 and TRBJ1-1, with a possible D match to TRBD1 (5 bases). V lost 4 bases and J 1 base, leaving 8 bases between the germline ends. The CDR3 totals 13 residues. Germline values: CDR1 SGHRS, CDR2 YFSETQ. CDR3 coding DNA: TGCGCCAGCAGCATAACAGGGAACACTGAAGCTTTCTTT. This sequence encodes CASSITGNTEAFF. Combining the CDR3 with reference TRBV5-1 and TRBJ1-1 gives the whole variable domain KAGVTQTPRYLIKTRGQQVTLSCSPISGHRSVSWYQQTPGQGLQFLFEYFSETQRNKGNFPGRFSGRQFSNSRSEMNVSTLELGDSALYLCASSITGNTEAFFGQGTRLTVV.

This rearrangement joins TRBV18 to TRBJ1-1; 12 nucleotides match TRBD1. The CDR3 totals 15 residues. Germline CDR1 and CDR2: KGHSH and LQKENI. The V and J ends lost 4 bases and 2 bases, in that order; junction bases with no gene match: 2. The CDR3 coding sequence is TGTGCCAGCTCACTTGGGACAGGGGGCAACACTGAAGCTTTCTTT. It yields the protein CASSLGTGGNTEAFF.

The rearrangement links TRBV7-2 to TRBJ2-1; TRBD2 aligns across 8 bases. The CDR3 extends over 14 amino acids. The V and J ends lost 2 bases and 8 bases, in that order; junction bases with no gene match: 5. CDR1 is SGHTA, CDR2 FQGNSA, per germline. The CDR3: CASSLYPSGYEQFF. The CDR3 DNA reads as TGTGCCAGCAGCTTATATCCTAGCGGGTATGAGCAGTTCTTC.

The J gene is TRBJ1-1, the V gene TRBV4-2, with D perhaps TRBD1 (6 bases). This CDR3 contains 15 residues. The germline V gene has CDR1 LGHNA and CDR2 YNFKEQ. Trimming pared 4 bases from V and 0 bases from J, leaving 12 bases between. In DNA form, the CDR3 reads TGTGCCAGCAGCCCGTTCGGGGACATGAACACTGAAGCTTTCTTT. It codes for CASSPFGDMNTEAFF.

The chain combines TRBV3-1 (or the pseudogene TRBV3-2) with TRBJ1-6; no clear D gene. The germline V and J ends were trimmed by 0 bases and 8 bases, with 11 bases remaining between them. The CDR3 is 15 residues long. Germline CDR1 LGHDT, CDR2 YNNKEL (reference sequence). CDR3 region: CASSQDGEPYSPLHF. In DNA, the CDR3 is TGTGCCAGCAGCCAAGACGGGGAGCCCTATTCACCCCTCCACTTT.

This clone was counted only a few times. J is TRBJ1-1 and V is TRBV4-1, with TRBD1 as a possible D gene (5 bases). The V gene lost 0 bases and the J gene lost 1 base, with 9 bases spanning the gap. Germline CDR1 MGHRA, CDR2 YSYEKL. The CDR3 sequence is 15 residues long. The chain's CDR3 is CASSQEGHRNTEAFF. CDR3 coding DNA: TGCGCCAGCAGCCAAGAGGGGCACAGGAACACTGAAGCTTTCTTT.

The chain has TRBV6-6 and TRBJ2-7; 8 bases are shared with TRBD1. Looked up from germline, CDR1 is MNHNY and CDR2 is SVGAGI (reference sequence). The CDR3 is made up of 16 amino acids. V gave up 2 bases and J gave up 2 bases; unmatched junction bases: 8. The CDR3 sequence is CASSYHTGGVAYEQYF. The CDR3, as DNA: TGTGCCAGCAGTTACCATACAGGGGGTGTCGCCTACGAGCAGTACTTC.

The rearrangement links TRBV7-2 to TRBJ1-2, with D perhaps matching TRBD1 (6 bases). CDR1 SGHTA and CDR2 FQGNSA come from the germline V gene. This CDR3 region has 15 residues. V dropped 5 bases and J dropped 5 bases, with 18 bases sitting between them. This CDR3 is CASSTISGTGYGYTF. The CDR3, as DNA: TGTGCCAGCAGCACCATCTCCGGTACAGGGTATGGCTACACCTTC.

To note about this clone: This sample also contains other DNA sequences that code for the same CDR3. This rearrangement joins TRBV30 to TRBJ2-7, with 7 bases identical to TRBD2. Germline V gene sequence: CDR1 GTSNPN, CDR2 SVGIG (reference sequence). The ends lost 0 bases at V and 2 bases at J; junction bases unmatched: 7. The CDR3 is 15 amino acids. The CDR3: CAWSVLGGGTYEQYF. CDR3 coding DNA: TGTGCCTGGAGTGTACTTGGGGGGGGGACCTACGAGCAGTACTTC.

This chain uses TRBV12-3 or TRBV12-4 with TRBJ1-6; D not resolved. This CDR3 has 12 residues. Trimming removed 3 bases at V and 10 bases at J, with 7 bases between. The DNA of the CDR3 is TGTGCCAGCAGTTTTGTGCGGTCACCCCTCCACTTT. It encodes CASSFVRSPLHF.

The rearrangement joins TRBV5-1 to TRBJ1-1, with D perhaps TRBD1 (5 bases). The CDR3 runs to 12 residues. Germline V CDR1 and CDR2: SGHRS, YFSETQ. The V end was cut by 0 bases, the J end by 7 bases, with 7 bases between. CDR3: CASSLDRHEAFF. CDR3 DNA sequence: TGCGCCAGCAGCTTGGACAGGCATGAAGCTTTCTTT.